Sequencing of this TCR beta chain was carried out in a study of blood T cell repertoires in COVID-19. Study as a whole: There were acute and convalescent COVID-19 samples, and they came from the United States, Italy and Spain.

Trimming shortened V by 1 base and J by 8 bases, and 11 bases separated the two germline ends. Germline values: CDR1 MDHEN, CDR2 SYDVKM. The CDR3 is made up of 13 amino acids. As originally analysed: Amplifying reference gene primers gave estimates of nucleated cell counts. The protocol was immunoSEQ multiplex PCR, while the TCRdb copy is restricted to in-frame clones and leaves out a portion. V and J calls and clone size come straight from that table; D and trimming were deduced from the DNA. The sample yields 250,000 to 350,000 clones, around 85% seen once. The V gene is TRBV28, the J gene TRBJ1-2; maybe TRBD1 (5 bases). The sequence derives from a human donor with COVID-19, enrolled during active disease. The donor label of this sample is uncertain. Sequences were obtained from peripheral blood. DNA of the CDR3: TGTGCCAGCAGTTTATCGGGGGTTGGCGGCTACACCTTC. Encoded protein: CASSLSGVGGYTF.